This T cell receptor beta chain appears in the sequencing data of a study of CD8 T cells in Susac syndrome. Reverse transcription of about 0.45 to 1 ug RNA was performed with random hexamers. TCRdb re-called the immunoSEQ multiplex PCR reads with MiXCR, one entry per CDR3 protein. The sample comprises 200,000 to 250,000 distinct CDR3 sequences, about 94% of which are singletons, and around 0.16% rests with the top ten. The Susac syndrome patients fit the recently defined diagnostic criteria for definite or probable disease. Germline V gene sequence: CDR1 ENHRY, CDR2 SYGVKD. CDR3 size: 15 residues. Trimming removed 6 bases at V and 1 base at J, with 15 bases between.

The chain combines TRBV10-3 with TRBJ1-2; D remains ambiguous. The sequenced sample consisted of CD4+ T cells from PBMCs. The TCR sequence derives from a human donor with Susac syndrome. The CDR3 DNA reads TGTGCCATCAGAGACGAAGCGGGAATTAACTATGGCTACACCTTC. Protein product: CAIRDEAGINYGYTF.